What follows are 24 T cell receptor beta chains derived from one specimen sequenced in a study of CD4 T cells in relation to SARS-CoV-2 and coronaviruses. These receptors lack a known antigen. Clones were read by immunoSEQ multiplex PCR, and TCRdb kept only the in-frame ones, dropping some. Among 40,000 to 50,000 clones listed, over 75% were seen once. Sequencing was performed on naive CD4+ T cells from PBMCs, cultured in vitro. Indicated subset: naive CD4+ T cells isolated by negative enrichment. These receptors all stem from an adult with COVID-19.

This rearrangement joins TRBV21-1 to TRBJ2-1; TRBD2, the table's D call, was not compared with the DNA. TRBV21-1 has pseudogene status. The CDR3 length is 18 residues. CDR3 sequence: CASRRLAAYNPSYNEQFF. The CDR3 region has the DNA TGTGCCAGCAGGCGTCTAGCGGCGTATAACCCCTCCTACAATGAGCAGTTCTTC.

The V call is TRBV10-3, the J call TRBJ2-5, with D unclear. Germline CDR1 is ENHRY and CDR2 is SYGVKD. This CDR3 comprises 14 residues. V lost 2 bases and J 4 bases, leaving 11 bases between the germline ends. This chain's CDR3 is CAISEVSARETQYF. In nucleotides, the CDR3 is TGTGCCATCAGTGAGGTCAGTGCCAGAGAGACCCAGTACTTC.

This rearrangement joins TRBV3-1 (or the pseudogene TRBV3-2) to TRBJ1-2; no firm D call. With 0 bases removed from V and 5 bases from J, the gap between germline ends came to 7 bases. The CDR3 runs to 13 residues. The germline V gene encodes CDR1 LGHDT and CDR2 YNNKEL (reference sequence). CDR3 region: CASSQDLVYGYTF. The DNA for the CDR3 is TGTGCCAGCAGCCAAGATTTGGTTTATGGCTACACCTTC.

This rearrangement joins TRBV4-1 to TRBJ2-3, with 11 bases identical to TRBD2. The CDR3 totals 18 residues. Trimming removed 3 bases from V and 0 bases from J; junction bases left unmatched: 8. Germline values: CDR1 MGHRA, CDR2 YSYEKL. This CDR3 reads CASSQSGTSGASTDTQYF. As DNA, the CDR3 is TGCGCCAGCAGCCAGTCCGGGACTAGCGGAGCTAGCACAGATACGCAGTATTTT.

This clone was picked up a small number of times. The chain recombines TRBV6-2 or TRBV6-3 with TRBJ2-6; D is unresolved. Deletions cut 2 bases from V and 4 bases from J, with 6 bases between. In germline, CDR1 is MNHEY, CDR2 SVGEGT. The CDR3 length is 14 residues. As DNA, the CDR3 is TGTGCCAGCAGTTACCTGCGCGGGGCCAACGTCCTGACTTTC. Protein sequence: CASSYLRGANVLTF.

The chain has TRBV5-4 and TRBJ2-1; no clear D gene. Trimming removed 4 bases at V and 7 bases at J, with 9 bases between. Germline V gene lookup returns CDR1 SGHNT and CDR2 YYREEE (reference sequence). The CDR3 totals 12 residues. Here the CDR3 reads CASSQNKNEQFF. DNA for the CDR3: TGTGCCAGCAGCCAGAATAAGAATGAGCAGTTCTTC. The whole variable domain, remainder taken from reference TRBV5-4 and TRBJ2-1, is ETGVTQSPTHLIKTRGQQVTLRCSSQSGHNTVSWYQQALGQGPQFIFQYYREEENGRGNFPPRFSGLQFPNYSSELNVNALELDDSALYLCASSQNKNEQFFGPGTRLTVL.

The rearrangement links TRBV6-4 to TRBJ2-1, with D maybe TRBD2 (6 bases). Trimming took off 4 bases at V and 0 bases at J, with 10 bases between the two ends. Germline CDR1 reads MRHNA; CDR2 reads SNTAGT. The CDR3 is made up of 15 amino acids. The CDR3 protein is CASSVSGSSYNEQFF. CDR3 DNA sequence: TGTGCCAGCAGTGTTAGCGGCAGCTCCTACAATGAGCAGTTCTTC.

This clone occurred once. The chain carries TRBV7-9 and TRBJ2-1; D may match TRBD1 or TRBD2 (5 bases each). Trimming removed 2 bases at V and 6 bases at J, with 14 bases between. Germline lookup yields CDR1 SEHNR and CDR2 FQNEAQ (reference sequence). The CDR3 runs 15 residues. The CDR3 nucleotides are TGTGCCAGCAGCTTATGGCTAGCTGGGGCCAATGAGCAGTTCTTC. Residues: CASSLWLAGANEQFF.

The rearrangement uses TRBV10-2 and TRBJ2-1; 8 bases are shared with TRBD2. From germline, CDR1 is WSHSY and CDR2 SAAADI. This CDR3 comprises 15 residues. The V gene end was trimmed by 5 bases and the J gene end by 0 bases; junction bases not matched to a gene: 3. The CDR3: CASSSSGSSYNEQFF. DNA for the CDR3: TGCGCCAGCAGTTCCAGCGGGAGCTCCTACAATGAGCAGTTCTTC.

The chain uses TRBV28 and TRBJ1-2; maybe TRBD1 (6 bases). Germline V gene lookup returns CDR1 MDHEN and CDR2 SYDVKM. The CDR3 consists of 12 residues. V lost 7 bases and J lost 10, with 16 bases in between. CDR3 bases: TGTGCCAGCACCACTGGGGACACCGACTACACCTTC. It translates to CASTTGDTDYTF.

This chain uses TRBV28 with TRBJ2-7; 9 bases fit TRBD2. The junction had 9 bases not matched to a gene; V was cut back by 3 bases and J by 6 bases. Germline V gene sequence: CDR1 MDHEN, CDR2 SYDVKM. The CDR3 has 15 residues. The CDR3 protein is CASSLREGFWVEQYF. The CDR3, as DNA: TGTGCCAGCAGTTTGCGGGAGGGCTTCTGGGTCGAGCAGTACTTC.

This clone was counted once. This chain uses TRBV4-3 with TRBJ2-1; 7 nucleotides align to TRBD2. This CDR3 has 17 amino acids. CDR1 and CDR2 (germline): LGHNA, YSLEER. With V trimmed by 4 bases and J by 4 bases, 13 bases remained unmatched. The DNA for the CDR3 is TGCGCCAGCAGCCGAGATGATCTAGCGGATATTTACAATGAGCAGTTCTTC. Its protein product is CASSRDDLADIYNEQFF.

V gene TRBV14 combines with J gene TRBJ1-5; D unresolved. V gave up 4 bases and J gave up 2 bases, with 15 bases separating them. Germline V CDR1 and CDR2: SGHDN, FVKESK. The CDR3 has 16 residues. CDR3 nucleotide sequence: TGTGCCAGCAGCCCACATTTAGGAGGTGGCAATCAGCCCCAGCATTTT. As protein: CASSPHLGGGNQPQHF.

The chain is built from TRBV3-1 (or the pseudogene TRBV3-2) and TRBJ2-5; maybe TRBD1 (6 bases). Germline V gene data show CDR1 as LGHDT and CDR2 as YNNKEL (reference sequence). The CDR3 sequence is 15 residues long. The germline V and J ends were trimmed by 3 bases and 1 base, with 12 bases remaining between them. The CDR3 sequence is CASSHAGQIQETQYF. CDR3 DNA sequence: TGTGCCAGCAGCCATGCAGGACAGATCCAAGAGACCCAGTACTTC.

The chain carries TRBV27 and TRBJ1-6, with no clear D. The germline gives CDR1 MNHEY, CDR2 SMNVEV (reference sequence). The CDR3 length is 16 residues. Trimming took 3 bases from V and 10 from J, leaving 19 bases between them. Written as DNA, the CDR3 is TGTGCCAGCAGTTTTACGAGGGCCCCCCGGGTGTCACCCCTCCACTTT. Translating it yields CASSFTRAPRVSPLHF.

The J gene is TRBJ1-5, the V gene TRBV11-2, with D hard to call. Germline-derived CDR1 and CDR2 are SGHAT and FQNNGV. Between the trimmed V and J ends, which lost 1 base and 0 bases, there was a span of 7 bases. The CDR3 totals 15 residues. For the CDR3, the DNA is TGTGCCAGCAGCTTAGGGCAGAGTAGCAATCAGCCCCAGCATTTT. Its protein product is CASSLGQSSNQPQHF.

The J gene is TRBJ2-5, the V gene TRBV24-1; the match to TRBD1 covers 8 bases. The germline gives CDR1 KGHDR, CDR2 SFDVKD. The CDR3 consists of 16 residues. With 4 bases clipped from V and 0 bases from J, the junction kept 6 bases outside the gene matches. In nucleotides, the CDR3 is TGTGCCACCAGTGACTCCCGGACAGGGTACCAAGAGACCCAGTACTTC. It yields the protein CATSDSRTGYQETQYF.

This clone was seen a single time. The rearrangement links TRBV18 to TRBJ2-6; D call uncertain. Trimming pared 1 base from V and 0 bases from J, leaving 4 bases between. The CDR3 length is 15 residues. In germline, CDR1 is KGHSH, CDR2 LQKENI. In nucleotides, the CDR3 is TGTGCCAGCTCACCACTAGACTCTGGGGCCAACGTCCTGACTTTC. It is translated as CASSPLDSGANVLTF.

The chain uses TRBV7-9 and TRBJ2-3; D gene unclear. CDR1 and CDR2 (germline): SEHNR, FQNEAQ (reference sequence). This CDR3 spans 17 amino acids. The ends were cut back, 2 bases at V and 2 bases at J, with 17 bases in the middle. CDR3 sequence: CASSLFGRADITDTQYF. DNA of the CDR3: TGTGCCAGCAGCTTATTCGGAAGGGCGGATATCACAGATACGCAGTATTTT.

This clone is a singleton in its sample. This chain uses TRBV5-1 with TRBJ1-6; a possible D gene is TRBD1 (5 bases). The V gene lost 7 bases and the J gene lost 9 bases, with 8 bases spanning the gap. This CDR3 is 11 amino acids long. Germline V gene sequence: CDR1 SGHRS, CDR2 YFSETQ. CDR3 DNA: TGCGCCAGCCCAGGGTCTTCACCCCTCCACTTT. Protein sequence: CASPGSSPLHF.

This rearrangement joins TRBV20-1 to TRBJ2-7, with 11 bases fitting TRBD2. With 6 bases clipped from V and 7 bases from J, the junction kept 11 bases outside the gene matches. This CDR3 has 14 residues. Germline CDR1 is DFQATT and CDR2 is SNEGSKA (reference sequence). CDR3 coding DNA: TGCAGTGCAAGTCTAGCGGGAGGATCCGGTGAGCAGTACTTC. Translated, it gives CSASLAGGSGEQYF.

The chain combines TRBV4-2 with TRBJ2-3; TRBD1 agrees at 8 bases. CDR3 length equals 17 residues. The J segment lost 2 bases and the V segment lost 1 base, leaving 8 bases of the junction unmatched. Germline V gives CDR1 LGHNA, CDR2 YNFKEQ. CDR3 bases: TGTGCCAGCAGCCAAGGTCGGGGACAGGTCAACACAGATACGCAGTATTTT. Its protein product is CASSQGRGQVNTDTQYF.

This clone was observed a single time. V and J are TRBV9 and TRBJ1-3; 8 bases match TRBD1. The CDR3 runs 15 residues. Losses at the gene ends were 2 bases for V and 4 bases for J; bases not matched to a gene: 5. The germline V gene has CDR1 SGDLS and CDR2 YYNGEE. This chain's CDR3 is CASSVADREGNTIYF. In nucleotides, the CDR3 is TGTGCCAGCAGCGTCGCGGACAGGGAAGGAAACACCATATATTTT.

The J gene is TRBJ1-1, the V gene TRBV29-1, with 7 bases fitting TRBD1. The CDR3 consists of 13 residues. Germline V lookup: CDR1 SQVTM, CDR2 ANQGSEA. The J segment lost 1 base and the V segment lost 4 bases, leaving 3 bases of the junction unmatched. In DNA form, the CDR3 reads TGCAGCGTTGCCGGGACAGCGAACACTGAAGCTTTCTTT. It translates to CSVAGTANTEAFF. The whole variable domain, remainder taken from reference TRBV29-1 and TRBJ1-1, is SAVISQKPSRDICQRGTSLTIQCQVDSQVTMMFWYRQQPGQSLTLIATANQGSEATYESGFVIDKFPISRPNLTFSTLTVSNMSPEDSSIYLCSVAGTANTEAFFGQGTRLTVV.